The 9 T cell receptor beta chains listed next were all sequenced from one sample in a study of T cell responses to AZD1222 COVID-19 vaccine. The method was immunoSEQ multiplex PCR; TCRdb's version includes in-frame clones alone and lacks a portion of them. This sample has more than 75,000 clones, with 75% to 90% found just once. The sequencing here drew on peripheral blood, taken on day 0 of AZD1222 vaccination. Receptors were obtained from an adult in good health.

V is TRBV7-2 and J is TRBJ1-6, with a tentative D call TRBD1 (5 bases). V lost 5 bases to trimming and J lost 9 bases, with 17 bases between them. This CDR3 comprises 15 residues. Per the germline V gene, CDR1 is SGHTA and CDR2 is FQGNSA. CDR3 protein: CASSASAQGASPLHF. For the CDR3, the DNA is TGTGCCAGCAGCGCCTCGGCGCAGGGTGCTTCACCCCTCCACTTT.

The chain recombines TRBV28 with TRBJ1-5; D is possibly TRBD1 (6 bases). Germline V lookup: CDR1 MDHEN, CDR2 SYDVKM. The CDR3 sequence is 13 residues long. V shed 7 bases and J shed 4 bases, with 11 bases lying between them. CDR3 coding DNA: TGTGCCAGCATTAGGAGGGGGAATCAGCCCCAGCATTTT. This translates into CASIRRGNQPQHF.

The chain uses TRBV30 and TRBJ1-6; TRBD1 is a possible D gene (5 bases). V was shortened by 6 bases and J by 10 bases, with 10 bases between the two germline ends. Germline V CDR1 and CDR2: GTSNPN, SVGIG (reference sequence). This CDR3 contains 11 residues. The CDR3 DNA sequence: TGTGCCTGCCAAAGGGGATCACCCCTCCACTTT. Its translation: CACQRGSPLHF.

The V call is TRBV19, the J call TRBJ2-2; the match to TRBD1 covers 9 bases. Germline V gene lookup returns CDR1 LNHDA and CDR2 SQIVND (reference sequence). CDR3 length equals 17 residues. V was clipped by 3 bases and J by 6 bases; unmatched bases: 11. CDR3 sequence (DNA): TGTGCCAGTAGTATGGGAGGGGGGACAGGGACGGCCGGGGAGCTGTTTTTT. This translates into CASSMGGGTGTAGELFF.

This clone was counted a single time. The rearrangement links TRBV9 to TRBJ1-5, with D uncertain. This CDR3 is 14 amino acids long. The V and J ends lost 4 bases and 4 bases respectively, with 12 bases between them. The germline gives CDR1 SGDLS, CDR2 YYNGEE. For the CDR3, the DNA is TGTGCCAGCAGCACTGGGCTGGGAAATCAGCCCCAGCATTTT. Protein product: CASSTGLGNQPQHF.

The chain is built from TRBV7-2 and TRBJ2-7, with D possibly TRBD1 on 6 matching bases. V lost 4 bases to trimming and J lost 4 bases, with 17 bases between them. Germline CDR1 reads SGHTA; CDR2 reads FQGNSA. This CDR3 comprises 15 residues. The CDR3: CASSSQQGTLYEQYF. DNA of the CDR3: TGTGCCAGCAGCTCCCAACAGGGAACACTTTACGAGCAGTACTTC.

This chain links TRBV12-3 or TRBV12-4 with TRBJ2-7, with 7 bases identical to TRBD2. With V trimmed by 8 bases and J by 5 bases, 9 bases remained unmatched. The length of the CDR3 is 13 residues. DNA of the CDR3: TGTGCCAGCCAGGGAGCGGGACCCCACGAGCAGTACTTC. This codes for CASQGAGPHEQYF.

V and J are TRBV4-2 and TRBJ1-1, with D unresolved. Germline V gives CDR1 LGHNA, CDR2 YNFKEQ. The germline V and J ends were trimmed by 0 bases and 1 base, with 6 bases remaining between them. This CDR3 has 14 residues. The CDR3 DNA follows: TGTGCCAGCAGCCAAGAATCACGGAACACTGAAGCTTTCTTT. This codes for CASSQESRNTEAFF.

The chain couples TRBV4-3 to TRBJ2-7; TRBD1 aligns across 10 bases. V was clipped by 4 bases and J by 2 bases; unmatched bases: 5. The CDR3 totals 15 residues. Germline V gene sequence: CDR1 LGHNA, CDR2 YSLEER. Written as DNA, the CDR3 is TGCGCCAGCAGCCTACGACAGGGGGCCCCCTACGAGCAGTACTTC. This gives the protein CASSLRQGAPYEQYF.